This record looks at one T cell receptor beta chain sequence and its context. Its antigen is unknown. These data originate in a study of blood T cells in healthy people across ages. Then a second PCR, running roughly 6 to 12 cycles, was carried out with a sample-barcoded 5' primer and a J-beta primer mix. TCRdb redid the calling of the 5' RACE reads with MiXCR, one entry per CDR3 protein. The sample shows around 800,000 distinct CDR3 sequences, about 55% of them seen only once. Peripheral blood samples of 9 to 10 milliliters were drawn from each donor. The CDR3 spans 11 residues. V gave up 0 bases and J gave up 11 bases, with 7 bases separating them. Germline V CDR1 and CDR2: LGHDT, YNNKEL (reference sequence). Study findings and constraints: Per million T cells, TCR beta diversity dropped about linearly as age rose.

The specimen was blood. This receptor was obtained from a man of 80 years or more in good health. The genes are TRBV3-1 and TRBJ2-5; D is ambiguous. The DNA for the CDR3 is TGTGCCAGCAGCCAAGATAGTGAGCAGTACTTC. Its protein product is CASSQDSEQYF.